This T cell receptor beta chain was captured by sequencing in a study of T cells after yellow fever vaccination. Study-level results: A secondary response was less intense yet reached its peak sooner, at day 5 versus 15.

TCRdb re-derived calls from the 5' RACE reads in MiXCR, one entry per CDR3 protein. The repertoire consists of 500,000 to 650,000 distinct CDR3 sequences, with around a sixth occurring once and the leading ten covering 15% to 20%. V gave up 3 bases and J gave up 0 bases, with 9 bases separating them. The CDR3 totals 15 residues. As for this clonotype: Its antigen is not known.

This TCR came from a man between 18 and 29 years old who received the YFV17D yellow fever vaccine. The rearrangement links TRBV12-3 or TRBV12-4 to TRBJ1-3; D perhaps matches TRBD1 (6 bases). The material sequenced was PBMCs, taken 4 to 6 days after the first yellow fever vaccination. The CDR3 sequence: CASSFGQSSGNTIYF. The CDR3 DNA is TGTGCCAGCAGTTTTGGACAGAGCTCTGGAAACACCATATATTTT.